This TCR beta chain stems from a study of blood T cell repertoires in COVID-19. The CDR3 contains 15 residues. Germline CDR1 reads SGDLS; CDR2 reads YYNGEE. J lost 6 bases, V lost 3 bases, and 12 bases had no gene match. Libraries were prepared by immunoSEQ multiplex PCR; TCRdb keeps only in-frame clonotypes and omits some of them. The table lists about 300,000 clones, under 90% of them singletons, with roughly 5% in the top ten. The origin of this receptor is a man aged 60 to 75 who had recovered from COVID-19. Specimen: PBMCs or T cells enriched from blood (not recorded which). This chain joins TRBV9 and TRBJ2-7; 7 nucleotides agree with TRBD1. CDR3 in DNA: TGTGCCAGCAGCGGCCGGGACAGAACCACCAGCGAGCAGTACTTC. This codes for CASSGRDRTTSEQYF.